This paragraph covers one TCR beta chain sequence. As yet, its antigen is unknown. The data were obtained in a study of T-cell memory formation after mild COVID-19. Study as a whole: TCR clusters largely stayed donor specific.

TCRdb ran MiXCR on the 5' RACE reads and lists one entry per CDR3 protein. The sample consists of nearly 250,000 distinct CDR3 sequences, about 16% of them appearing once. Germline V gene lookup returns CDR1 SGHDT and CDR2 YYEEEE. The CDR3 is 14 amino acids. The V gene end was trimmed by 4 bases and the J gene end by 8 bases; junction bases not matched to a gene: 7. Study-wide points: Whereas later expanders leaned CD4+, clones contracting day 15 to 85 showed a balanced CD4/CD8 makeup.

Sequencing used PBMCs or a T cell subset sorted from them (not recorded which). This chain joins TRBV5-6 and TRBJ2-3; 10 positions match TRBD2. The clonotype originates from an adult woman who had mild COVID-19 (a few samples of this study predate the infection). Cell type and time point are not known. For the CDR3, the DNA is TGTGCCAGCAGCCCAGCGGGAGGGCCGGGTACGCAGTATTTT. It yields the protein CASSPAGGPGTQYF.